This entry lists 30 T cell receptor beta chains sequenced from one sample in a study of T cells in localized non-small cell lung cancer. The table came from immunoSEQ multiplex PCR; TCRdb's copy has only in-frame clones and leaves some out. The sample has about 990 clones, less than 40% seen once. The sample here was normal lung tissue next to the tumor, taken before any cancer treatment. The receptors originated from a man aged 40-75 years with stage III lung adenocarcinoma.

The V and J genes are TRBV29-1 and TRBJ2-5; TRBD1 agrees at 7 bases. Per the germline V gene, CDR1 is SQVTM and CDR2 is ANQGSEA. The CDR3 length is 15 residues. The V segment lost 2 bases and the J segment 5 bases; nucleotides outside the gene matches: 11. Written as DNA, the CDR3 is TGCAGCGTTGAATGGGCCACAGGGGAGCGTGAGACCCAGTACTTC. Its protein is CSVEWATGERETQYF.

The chain carries TRBV28 and TRBJ1-2; 7 nucleotides match TRBD1. V lost 7 bases and J lost 5; bases outside the gene matches: 7. The CDR3 extends over 13 amino acids. Germline values: CDR1 MDHEN, CDR2 SYDVKM. CDR3 DNA: TGTGCCAGCAACATGGACAGGTTATATGGCTACACCTTC. Its translation is CASNMDRLYGYTF.

The sample holds a few counts of this clone. The V gene is TRBV6-4, the J gene TRBJ2-1, with a weak D call TRBD1 (5 bases). Per the germline V gene, CDR1 is MRHNA and CDR2 is SNTAGT. V dropped 3 bases and J dropped 0 bases, with 9 bases sitting between them. The CDR3 consists of 15 residues. CDR3 in DNA: TGTGCCAGCAGTGAAGCGCAGGGCTCCTACAATGAGCAGTTCTTC. Translated, it gives CASSEAQGSYNEQFF.

This chain joins TRBV5-1 and TRBJ2-7, with a tentative D call TRBD1 (6 bases). The CDR3 runs 14 residues. V dropped 3 bases and J dropped 7 bases, with 17 bases sitting between them. Germline CDR1 SGHRS, CDR2 YFSETQ. This CDR3 reads CASSSGTFLREQYF. CDR3 DNA: TGCGCCAGCAGCTCCGGGACATTTTTACGAGAGCAGTACTTC.

This clone is medium-sized in the sample. The chain has TRBV7-5 and TRBJ1-1. TRBV7-5 has pseudogene status. This CDR3 spans 14 amino acids. The CDR3 sequence: CASSLKMMNTEAFF. In nucleotides, the CDR3 is TGTGCCAGCAGCTTGAAGATGATGAACACTGAAGCTTTCTTT.

The chain is built from TRBV6-8 and TRBJ1-2, with 9 nucleotides matching TRBD1. The CDR3 is 16 residues long. Germline V gene sequence: CDR1 MNHGY, CDR2 SAAAGT. Losses at the gene ends were 4 bases for V and 3 bases for J; bases not matched to a gene: 9. The CDR3 nucleotides read TGTGCCAGCAGTTCCGCCCGGGACAGGGCCTACTATGGCTACACCTTC. Protein sequence: CASSSARDRAYYGYTF.

This clone appeared a few times. V gene TRBV11-3 combines with J gene TRBJ1-1, with D perhaps TRBD1 (6 bases). Germline lookup yields CDR1 SGHNT and CDR2 YENEEA. The ends were cut back, 5 bases at V and 8 bases at J, with 18 bases in the middle. The CDR3 length is 14 residues. The chain's CDR3 is CASSPDGGGFEAFF. The CDR3 nucleotides read TGTGCCAGCAGCCCCGACGGAGGGGGATTCGAAGCTTTCTTT.

The rearrangement joins TRBV6-8 to TRBJ2-7; D is perhaps TRBD2 (6 bases). Trimming shortened V by 2 bases and J by 1 base, and 6 bases separated the two germline ends. CDR3 length: 13 residues. Germline V gives CDR1 MNHGY, CDR2 SAAAGT. The CDR3 reads CASSYSGSYEQYF. DNA for the CDR3: TGTGCCAGCAGTTACAGCGGGTCCTACGAGCAGTACTTC.

This clone occurred a few times. This chain joins TRBV6-8 and TRBJ2-1; 11 bases align to TRBD2. Germline loops: CDR1 MNHGY, CDR2 SAAAGT. This CDR3 is 15 amino acids long. The J segment lost 10 bases and the V segment lost 4 bases, leaving 9 bases of the junction unmatched. The CDR3 region is CASSLVSGGAGEQFF. In nucleotides, the CDR3 is TGTGCCAGCAGTTTAGTTAGCGGGGGGGCAGGGGAGCAGTTCTTC.

This clone has only a few counts. J is TRBJ2-3 and V is TRBV6-8, with D hard to call. Trimming left V 4 bases short and J 1 base short, with 6 bases between. From germline, CDR1 is MNHGY and CDR2 SAAAGT. CDR3 size: 13 residues. CDR3 region: CASSFMRTDTQYF. The CDR3 bases are TGTGCCAGCAGTTTTATGCGCACAGATACGCAGTATTTT.

A single count supports this clone. This chain uses TRBV18 with TRBJ2-2; 10 bases are a match to TRBD1. Trimming cost V 1 base and J 1 base; bases outside gene matches: 3. The CDR3 totals 17 residues. The germline V gene has CDR1 KGHSH and CDR2 LQKENI. CDR3 residues: CASSPRGQGMNTGELFF. The CDR3 DNA sequence: TGTGCCAGCTCACCACGGGGACAGGGGATGAACACCGGGGAGCTGTTTTTT.

This clone was seen only a few times. The chain has TRBV5-1 and TRBJ2-1, with D perhaps matching TRBD1 (6 bases). The length of the CDR3 is 15 residues. The V gene's germline CDR1 is SGHRS and CDR2 YFSETQ. Trimming cost V 1 base and J 6 bases, with 14 bases left between them. Here the CDR3 DNA reads TGCGCCAGCAGCTTGATGGCCACAGGGTCCAATGAGCAGTTCTTC. It encodes CASSLMATGSNEQFF.

The chain has TRBV6-8 and TRBJ2-1, with 8 bases identical to TRBD2. Looked up from germline, CDR1 is MNHGY and CDR2 is SAAAGT. This CDR3 spans 15 amino acids. V lost 6 bases, J lost 6 bases, and 10 bases stayed unmatched. CDR3 bases: TGTGCCAGCAGCCTCCTGGTAGCGGGGCCCAATGAGCAGTTCTTC. As protein: CASSLLVAGPNEQFF.

This clone was counted a few times. This chain uses TRBV6-8 with TRBJ2-1, with D perhaps matching TRBD2 (6 bases). Germline CDR1 MNHGY, CDR2 SAAAGT. The CDR3 runs to 14 residues. V was pared by 7 bases and J by 0 bases, with 10 bases between. CDR3 in amino acids: CASTLGGSYNEQFF. The CDR3 DNA follows: TGTGCCAGCACCCTCGGGGGCTCCTACAATGAGCAGTTCTTC.

This clone came up a few times. The junction departs from germline at one end; a sequencing error may be responsible. A base went unread or is ambiguous, so its residue is labelled X. V is TRBV11-3 and J is TRBJ1-5; maybe TRBD1 (6 bases). The CDR3 is 15 residues long. CDR1 SGHNT and CDR2 YENEEA come from the germline V gene. The CDR3 coding sequence is TGTGCCAGCAGCGCACAGGGTCGTAGCAATCAGCCCCAGYATTTT. Translation: CASSAQGRSNQPQXF.

This CDR3 reads CAWSVSTLAFF. The CDR3, as DNA: TGTGCCTGGAGTGTAAGCACGTTGGCTTTCTTT. The chain uses TRBV30 and TRBJ1-1; no reliable D call. Per the germline V gene, CDR1 is GTSNPN and CDR2 is SVGIG (reference sequence). This CDR3 spans 11 amino acids. V was shortened by 0 bases and J by 11 bases, with 10 bases between the two germline ends.

The V and J genes are TRBV19 and TRBJ1-6; TRBD1 might be the D (6 bases). Trimming cost V 5 bases and J 12 bases, with 11 bases left between them. Germline V CDR1 and CDR2: LNHDA, SQIVND (reference sequence). This CDR3 comprises 12 residues. The CDR3, as DNA: TGTGCCAGTAGTCAACAGGGTTTACCCCTCCACTTT. Encoded protein: CASSQQGLPLHF.

This clone rates as large. This sequence joins TRBV11-3 and TRBJ2-1; D ambiguous. Trimming cost V 2 bases and J 9 bases, with 20 bases left between them. The germline V gene encodes CDR1 SGHNT and CDR2 YENEEA. The CDR3 length is 16 residues. The CDR3 reads CASSLTLGLSGGEQFF. The CDR3 region has the DNA TGTGCCAGCAGCTTAACTCTGGGTTTAAGTGGTGGTGAGCAGTTCTTC.

V and J are TRBV29-1 and TRBJ1-1; no clear D gene. Trimming removed 4 bases from V and 1 base from J, with 10 bases in between. CDR3 size: 13 residues. Germline assignment: CDR1 SQVTM and CDR2 ANQGSEA. Written as DNA, the CDR3 is TGCAGCGTTGTCCGGGGAGGGAACACTGAAGCTTTCTTT. Protein sequence: CSVVRGGNTEAFF.

The chain is built from TRBV23-1 and TRBJ1-1; 8 bases match TRBD1. TRBV23-1 is given ORF status, its function remaining uncertain. J was trimmed by 7 bases and V by 6 bases; bases with no gene match: 10. The CDR3 totals 14 residues. The DNA for the CDR3 is TGCGCCAGCAGCTTGGTAACAGGGGGATTTGAAGCTTTCTTT. It codes for CASSLVTGGFEAFF.

This chain joins TRBV18 and TRBJ2-5, with D possibly TRBD1 on 6 matching bases. Between the trimmed V and J ends, which lost 4 bases and 3 bases, there was a span of 18 bases. CDR3 length equals 16 residues. Germline CDR1 is KGHSH and CDR2 is LQKENI. The DNA of the CDR3 is TGTGCCAGCTCACGCGCCGGCCGACAGGTCGAAGAGACCCAGTACTTC. Translated: CASSRAGRQVEETQYF.

There are a few counts of this clone. The chain links TRBV19 to TRBJ1-1, with TRBD1 identical over 10 bases. CDR1 and CDR2 (germline): LNHDA, SQIVND (reference sequence). The CDR3 sequence is 15 residues long. J lost 3 bases, V lost 3 bases, and 4 bases had no gene match. CDR3 region: CASSMGTGEYTEAFF. DNA of the CDR3: TGTGCCAGTAGTATGGGGACAGGGGAGTACACTGAAGCTTTCTTT.

This rearrangement joins TRBV11-3 to TRBJ2-7, with a tentative D call TRBD2 (5 bases). The CDR3 loop spans 15 amino acids. Germline V gives CDR1 SGHNT, CDR2 YENEEA. Trimming took 1 base from V and 5 from J, leaving 15 bases between them. Here the CDR3 reads CASSLGVGSADEQYF. CDR3 in DNA: TGTGCCAGCAGCTTAGGGGTGGGTAGCGCCGACGAGCAGTACTTC.

The rearrangement links TRBV2 to TRBJ1-1; tentative D call: TRBD1 (5 bases). Trimming stripped 1 base from V and 5 bases from J, with 8 bases between. The CDR3 totals 13 residues. The germline V gene has CDR1 SNHLY and CDR2 FYNNEI. The CDR3 region is CASSEGEGTEAFF. CDR3 nucleotide sequence: TGTGCCAGCAGTGAAGGCGAGGGGACTGAAGCTTTCTTT. The whole variable domain, remainder taken from reference TRBV2 and TRBJ1-1, is EPEVTQTPSHQVTQMGQEVILRCVPISNHLYFYWYRQILGQKVEFLVSFYNNEISEKSEIFDDQFSVERPDGSNFTLKIRSTKLEDSAMYFCASSEGEGTEAFFGQGTRLTVV.

J is TRBJ2-2 and V is TRBV4-1, with D hard to call. V was clipped by 4 bases and J by 3 bases, with 3 bases between them. CDR3 length: 12 amino acids. Germline V gene sequence: CDR1 MGHRA, CDR2 YSYEKL. The CDR3 loop is CASSPDTGELFF. The DNA for the CDR3 is TGCGCCAGCAGCCCGGACACCGGGGAGCTGTTTTTT.

The J gene is TRBJ1-2, the V gene TRBV28, with 7 bases that match TRBD1. Germline CDR1 MDHEN, CDR2 SYDVKM. This CDR3 comprises 13 residues. The V segment lost 1 base and the J segment 8 bases; nucleotides outside the gene matches: 4. The CDR3 reads CASSLSRGSGYTF. The CDR3 nucleotides read TGTGCCAGCAGTTTATCCAGGGGGTCCGGCTACACCTTC.

By its share, this clone is hyperexpanded (1% or more). The chain employs TRBV11-3 and TRBJ2-7; 8 bases are a match to TRBD1. V trimming: 4 bases; J trimming: 0 bases; junction bases outside the gene matches: 8. The V gene's germline CDR1 is SGHNT and CDR2 YENEEA. The CDR3 sequence is 16 residues long. The CDR3 coding sequence is TGTGCCAGCAGCTCCCTTTTGACAGGGGCCTCCTACGAGCAGTACTTC. It specifies CASSSLLTGASYEQYF.

This clone showed up just a few times. This chain joins TRBV30 and TRBJ2-2; D gene ambiguous. V lost 0 bases and J 0 bases, leaving 14 bases between the germline ends. CDR1 is GTSNPN, CDR2 SVGIG, per germline (reference sequence). CDR3 size: 17 residues. CDR3 region: CAWSVEWVRPNTGELFF. The CDR3 DNA is TGTGCCTGGAGTGTTGAATGGGTGAGACCGAACACCGGGGAGCTGTTTTTT.

CDR3 protein: CASSRGTANTGELFF. CDR3 nucleotide sequence: TGTGCCAGCTCGCGCGGGACGGCGAACACCGGGGAGCTGTTTTTT. The V and J genes are TRBV18 and TRBJ2-2, with a weak D call TRBD2 (6 bases). Per germline, CDR1 KGHSH and CDR2 LQKENI. There are 15 residues in the CDR3. The V gene lost 6 bases and the J gene lost 0 bases, with 11 bases spanning the gap.

A remark on this clone: The read ends 1 residue shy of where the CDR3 ends; the end is completed using the germline J gene. The chain combines TRBV6-1 with TRBJ2-5; D remains ambiguous. Germline CDR1 MNHNS, CDR2 SASEGT. The CDR3 has 13 amino acids. V shed 1 base and J shed 3 bases, with 6 bases lying between them. The CDR3 bases that were read are TGTGCCAGCAGTGAAGAGGCAGAAGAGACCCAGTAC. This codes for CASSEEAEETQY. The whole CDR3 reads CASSEEAEETQYF.